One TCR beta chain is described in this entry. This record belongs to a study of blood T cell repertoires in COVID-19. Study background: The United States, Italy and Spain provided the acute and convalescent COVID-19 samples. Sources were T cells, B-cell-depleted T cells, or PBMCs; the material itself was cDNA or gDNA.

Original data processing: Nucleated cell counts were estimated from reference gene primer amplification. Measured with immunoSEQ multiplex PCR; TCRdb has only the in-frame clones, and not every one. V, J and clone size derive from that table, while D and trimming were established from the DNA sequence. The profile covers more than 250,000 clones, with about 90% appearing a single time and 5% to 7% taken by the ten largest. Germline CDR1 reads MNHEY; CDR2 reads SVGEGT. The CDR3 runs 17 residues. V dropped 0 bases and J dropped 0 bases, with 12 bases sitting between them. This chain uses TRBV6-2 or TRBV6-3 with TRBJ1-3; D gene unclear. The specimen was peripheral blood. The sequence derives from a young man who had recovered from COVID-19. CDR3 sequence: CASSYSVGRLSGNTIYF. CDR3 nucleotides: TGTGCCAGCAGTTACTCGGTGGGCCGCCTCTCTGGAAACACCATATATTTT.